The TCR beta chain described here comes from a study of identical twins. Overall study findings and caveats: Analyses of zero insertions could, in part, be confounded by invariant MAIT and iNKT cells.

Template switching added a universal primer site; cDNA carried unique molecular identifiers. Each CDR3 protein is one row after TCRdb ran MiXCR on the 5' RACE reads. The profile covers under 450,000 distinct CDR3 sequences, with about a fifth appearing a single time and around 12% taken by the ten largest. This clonotype was counted ten times or more. Its antigen is as yet unknown. Germline CDR1 and CDR2: MDHEN and SYDVKM. The CDR3 sequence is 14 residues long. Trimming took 6 bases from V and 0 from J, leaving 10 bases between them. Sequenced input: naive T cells sorted from blood. V gene TRBV28 combines with J gene TRBJ2-3; a possible D gene is TRBD1 (6 bases). This TCR was recovered from a man over 45 in good health. The CDR3 is CASSPQGSTDTQYF. In DNA, the CDR3 is TGTGCCAGCAGCCCACAGGGTAGCACAGATACGCAGTATTTT.